The rows below give T cell receptor beta chains drawn from one sample of a study of blood T cell repertoires in COVID-19. Measured with immunoSEQ multiplex PCR; TCRdb has only the in-frame clones, and not every one. The sample has about 240,000 clones; over 65% are singletons. Input material: peripheral blood. These receptors were taken from a woman of 80 years or more with acute or convalescent COVID-19. Both conserved end residues are trimmed from each CDR3. Only some rows state a clone size, as once, few, many or a class for expanded clones.

clone size	J gene	V gene	CDR3 protein
NA	TRBJ2-1	TRBV3-1/TRBV3-2	ASSYGIAGGPEQF
NA	TRBJ1-1	TRBV18	ASSPQGGLPNTEAF
NA	TRBJ2-7	TRBV7-9	ASSQTGGEYEQY
NA	TRBJ2-7	TRBV11-2	ASSLVSGGAYEQY
NA	TRBJ1-6	TRBV11-2	ASSLETGVSPLH
NA	TRBJ1-2	TRBV7-9	ASSPPGQGAGYT
NA	TRBJ2-3	TRBV6-1	ASSVAGGADTQY
NA	TRBJ2-7	TRBV7-2	ASRGFTTYEQY
once	TRBJ2-5	TRBV25-1	ASSEGTSGIQETQY
NA	TRBJ1-2	TRBV12-5	ASGLGDRANYGYT
few	TRBJ2-2	TRBV6-1	ASSESWWDRLIVTGELF
few	TRBJ1-1	TRBV7-9	ASSLVGALNTEAF
NA	TRBJ1-6	TRBV7-9	ASRNDRGNSPLH
NA	TRBJ1-4	TRBV7-9	ASSLVVARRSREKLF
few	TRBJ2-3	TRBV19	ASSIERGTQY
once	TRBJ2-1	TRBV3-1/TRBV3-2	ASSRGTSGYNEQF
NA	TRBJ2-1	TRBV5-1	ASSWGSGALYNEQF
NA	TRBJ2-2	TRBV4-2	ASSHRADSGELF
once	TRBJ1-1	TRBV29-1	SVWGRAAEAF
NA	TRBJ2-5	TRBV5-1	ASRVNRGWGETQY
NA	TRBJ2-1	TRBV7-2	ASSPGTPYNEQF
NA	TRBJ1-5	TRBV6-5	ASSDREAQPQH
NA	TRBJ1-2	TRBV29-1	SVGRPRLANYGYT
NA	TRBJ2-1	TRBV14	ASSQIPGLAGNYNEQF
NA	TRBJ1-6	TRBV2	ASTSTGTNSPLH
NA	TRBJ1-6	TRBV19	ASSIGQRTGTNSPLH
NA	TRBJ2-7	TRBV5-6	ASSLFGTGGYEQY
few	TRBJ1-1	TRBV5-1	ASSQQGRNTEAF
NA	TRBJ1-4	TRBV2	ASSYTGTTEKLF
NA	TRBJ2-3	TRBV7-2	ASSPLTSARDTDTQY
NA	TRBJ1-1	TRBV7-2	ASSRQGGIPEAF
NA	TRBJ1-4	TRBV6-5	ASVRQGAYYEKLF
once	TRBJ2-5	TRBV19	ATADVLLGREGETQY
NA	TRBJ2-1	TRBV6-5	ASSSYIQRNEQF
NA	TRBJ2-7	TRBV7-9	ASSSTGYEQY
once	TRBJ1-6	TRBV27	ASSHLGGDSRHSSYNSPLH
NA	TRBJ2-3	TRBV3-1/TRBV3-2	ASSQSLGLGTDTQY
few	TRBJ1-6	TRBV6-1	ASSSLRGSPLH
NA	TRBJ1-5	TRBV30	AWSRQGSDQPQH
NA	TRBJ2-3	TRBV5-6	ASSLVRAPVRADTQY
few	TRBJ2-3	TRBV3-1/TRBV3-2	ASSQVQRGGRGTQY
NA	TRBJ1-6	TRBV2	ASSAQGVDNSPLH
NA	TRBJ1-1	TRBV9	ASSVAWNTEAF
NA	TRBJ2-5	TRBV5-1	ASSQTGTSHQETQY
NA	TRBJ2-7	TRBV7-2	ASSTRGRGLFNEQY